This T cell receptor (beta chain) emerged from a study of Tregs in tolerant kidney transplant recipients. The study, taken as a whole, reports: Antigen-driven expansion was suggested because donor-specific Tregs expanded more than all Tregs in tolerant patients. Biological reproducibility was not directly addressed, but technical replication error appeared minimal. Changing PCR primers prevented nucleotide comparison between some patients' samples. Expanding Tregs on activated donor B cells appeared to best identify donor-specific TCRbeta clones.

The CDR3 length is 14 residues. The germline V gene encodes CDR1 MNHEY and CDR2 SVGAGI. The J segment lost 5 bases and the V segment lost 7 bases, leaving 8 bases of the junction unmatched. The nonmyeloablative bone marrow transplants came from related graft donors, with transient mixed chimerism. As for this clone: The antigen remains undetermined.

Using immunoSEQ multiplex PCR, the repertoire was profiled, and TCRdb retains in-frame clones only, with some absent. Here the sample spans around 50,000 clones, approximately 90% being singletons. This sequence joins TRBV6-5 and TRBJ2-3, with 8 nucleotides matching TRBD2. Sequences were derived from CD8+ T cells from blood (PBMCs), sampled 12 months after the transplant. This clonotype was obtained from a human patient who received a combined kidney and bone marrow transplant. Some T cells may arise from the graft donor. CDR3 loop: CASTPGGPGDTQYF. The CDR3 nucleotides are TGTGCCAGCACCCCGGGAGGGCCAGGAGATACGCAGTATTTT.